This section outlines one T cell receptor beta chain sequence together with its context. Every participant with HIV received treatment in the United States. This was the immunoSEQ v3.0 assay at survey level. Sequencing used immunoSEQ multiplex PCR; TCRdb keeps in-frame clones, though not all of them. The table lists about 32,000 clones, 95% to 98% of them singletons, with 1.9% in the top ten. The source of the sample is a study of long-term antiretroviral therapy in people with HIV. V lost 5 bases and J 1 base, leaving 7 bases between the germline ends. The CDR3 totals 13 residues. Germline V gives CDR1 SGDLS, CDR2 YYNGEE.

This TCR derives from a man aged 30-40 years with HIV. The input for sequencing was unsorted PBMCs, taken 7.6 years after starting antiretroviral therapy. The chain links TRBV9 to TRBJ2-1; D is unclear. CDR3 residues: CASSSNSYNEQFF. Here the CDR3 DNA reads TGTGCCAGCAGTAGCAATTCCTACAATGAGCAGTTCTTC.